The subject of this entry is one T cell receptor beta chain. Its specificity is not known. This CDR3 has 16 residues. Trimming stripped 1 base from V and 0 bases from J, with 11 bases between. CDR1 is SEHNR, CDR2 FQNEAQ, per germline (reference sequence). The sample is drawn from a study of CD4+ T cells in melanoma. Sequencing used immunoSEQ multiplex PCR; TCRdb keeps in-frame clones, though not all of them. The table records approximately 19,000 clones, around 80% of them present only once. The study, taken as a whole, reports: CD8+ T cell, macrophage and B cell function reportedly correlated with neoantigen-specific CD4+ T cells. Reportedly, melanoma neoantigen-specific CD4+ T cells showed varied differentiation states.

This clonotype originated in a human donor with melanoma. This rearrangement joins TRBV7-9 to TRBJ2-3, with a possible D match to TRBD2 (5 bases). Here the CDR3 reads CASSLGAVTSTDTQYF. CDR3 sequence (DNA): TGTGCCAGCAGCTTAGGAGCGGTCACTAGCACAGATACGCAGTATTTT.